This T cell receptor beta chain was found in a study of T cell repertoires in cytomegalovirus infection. Whole-study context: Public TCR beta signatures provided an indication of both CMV infection and a matching HLA type.

TCRdb reprocessed the reads via MiXCR and lists one record per CDR3 protein. Counted here are about 140,000 distinct CDR3 sequences, 5.5% to 8% occurring once; the ten biggest clones make up roughly 18%. Points from the study as a whole: Summed frequency of shared TCR beta families picked out CMV carriers who also had the relevant HLA. The ex vivo response was dominated by HLA-C-restricted CMV-specific TCR beta clonotypes.

This clonotype was seen a handful of times. Its target is not known. CDR3 length: 14 residues. The germline V and J ends were trimmed by 6 bases and 1 base, with 12 bases remaining between them. The V gene's germline CDR1 is SGHTA and CDR2 FQGNSA. The sequenced sample consisted of PBMCs. This chain uses TRBV7-2 with TRBJ1-1; D is unclear. This TCR came from a human donor in good health (CMV status not recorded). Some clones in this sample may be carry-over from other donors' samples. CDR3 in DNA: TGTGCCAGCAGAATTCGGGCTTCGAACACTGAAGCTTTCTTT. Protein product: CASRIRASNTEAFF.